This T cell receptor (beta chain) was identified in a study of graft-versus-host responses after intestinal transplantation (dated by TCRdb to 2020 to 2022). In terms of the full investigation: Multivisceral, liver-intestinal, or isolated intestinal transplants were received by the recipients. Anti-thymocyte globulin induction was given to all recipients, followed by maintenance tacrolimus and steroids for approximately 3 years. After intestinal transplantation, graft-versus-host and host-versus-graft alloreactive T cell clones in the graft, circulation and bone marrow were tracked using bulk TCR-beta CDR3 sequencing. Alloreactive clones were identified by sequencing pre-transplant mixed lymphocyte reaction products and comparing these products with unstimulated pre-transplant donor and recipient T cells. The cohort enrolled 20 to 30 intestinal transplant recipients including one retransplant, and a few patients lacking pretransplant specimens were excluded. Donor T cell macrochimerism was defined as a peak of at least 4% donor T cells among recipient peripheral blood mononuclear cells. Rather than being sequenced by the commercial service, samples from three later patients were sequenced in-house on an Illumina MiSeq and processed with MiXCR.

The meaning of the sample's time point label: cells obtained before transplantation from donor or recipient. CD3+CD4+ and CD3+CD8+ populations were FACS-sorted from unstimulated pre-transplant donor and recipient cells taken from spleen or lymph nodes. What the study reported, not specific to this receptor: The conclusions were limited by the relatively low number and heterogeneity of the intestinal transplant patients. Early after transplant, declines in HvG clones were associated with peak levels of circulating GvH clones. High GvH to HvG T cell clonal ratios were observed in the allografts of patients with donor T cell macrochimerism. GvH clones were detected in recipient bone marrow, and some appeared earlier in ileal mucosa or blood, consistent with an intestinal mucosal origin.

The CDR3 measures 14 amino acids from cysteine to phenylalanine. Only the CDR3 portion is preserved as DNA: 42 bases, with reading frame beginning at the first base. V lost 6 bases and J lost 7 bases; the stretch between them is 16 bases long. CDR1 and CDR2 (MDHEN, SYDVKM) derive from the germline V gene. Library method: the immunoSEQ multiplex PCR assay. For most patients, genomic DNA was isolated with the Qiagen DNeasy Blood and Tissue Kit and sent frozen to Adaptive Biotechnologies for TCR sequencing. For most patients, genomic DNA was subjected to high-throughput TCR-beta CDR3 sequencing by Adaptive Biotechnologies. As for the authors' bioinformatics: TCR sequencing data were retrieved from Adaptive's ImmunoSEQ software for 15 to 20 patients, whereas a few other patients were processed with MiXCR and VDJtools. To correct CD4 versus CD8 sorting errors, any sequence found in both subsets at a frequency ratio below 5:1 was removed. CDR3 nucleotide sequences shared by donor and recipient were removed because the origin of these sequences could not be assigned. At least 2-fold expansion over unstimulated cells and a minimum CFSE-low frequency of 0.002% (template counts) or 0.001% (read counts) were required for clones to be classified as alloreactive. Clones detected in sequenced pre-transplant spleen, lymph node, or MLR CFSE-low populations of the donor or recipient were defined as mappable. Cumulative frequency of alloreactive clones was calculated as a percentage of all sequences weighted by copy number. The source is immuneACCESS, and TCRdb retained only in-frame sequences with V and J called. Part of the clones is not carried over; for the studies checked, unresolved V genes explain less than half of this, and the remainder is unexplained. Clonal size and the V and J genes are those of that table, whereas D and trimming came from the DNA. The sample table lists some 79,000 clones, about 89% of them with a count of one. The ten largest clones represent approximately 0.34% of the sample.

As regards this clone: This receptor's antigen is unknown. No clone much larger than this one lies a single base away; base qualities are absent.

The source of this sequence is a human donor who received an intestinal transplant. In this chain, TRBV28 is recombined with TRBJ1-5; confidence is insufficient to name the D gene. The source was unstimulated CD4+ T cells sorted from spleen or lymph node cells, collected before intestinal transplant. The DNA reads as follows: TGTGCCAGCAGCCCGGGAGGGCCTGGACAGCCCCAGCATTTT. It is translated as CASSPGGPGQPQHF.